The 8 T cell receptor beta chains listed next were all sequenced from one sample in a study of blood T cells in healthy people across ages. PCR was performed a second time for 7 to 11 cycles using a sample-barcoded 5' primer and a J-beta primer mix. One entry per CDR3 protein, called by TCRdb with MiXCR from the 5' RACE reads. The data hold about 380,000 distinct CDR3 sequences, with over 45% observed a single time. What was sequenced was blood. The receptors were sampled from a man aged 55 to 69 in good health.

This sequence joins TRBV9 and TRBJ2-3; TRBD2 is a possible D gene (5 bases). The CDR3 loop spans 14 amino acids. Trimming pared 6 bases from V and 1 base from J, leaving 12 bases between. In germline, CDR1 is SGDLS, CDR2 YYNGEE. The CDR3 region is CASTLTRGTDTQYF. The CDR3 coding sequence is TGTGCCAGCACCCTCACGCGGGGCACAGATACGCAGTATTTT.

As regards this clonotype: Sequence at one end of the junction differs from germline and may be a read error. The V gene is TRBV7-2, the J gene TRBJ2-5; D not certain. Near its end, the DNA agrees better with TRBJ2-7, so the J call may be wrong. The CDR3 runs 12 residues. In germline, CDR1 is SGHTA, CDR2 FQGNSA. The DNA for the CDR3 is TGTGCCAACAGCCAACCGGGCAACGAGCAGTACTTC. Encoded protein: CANSQPGNEQYF.

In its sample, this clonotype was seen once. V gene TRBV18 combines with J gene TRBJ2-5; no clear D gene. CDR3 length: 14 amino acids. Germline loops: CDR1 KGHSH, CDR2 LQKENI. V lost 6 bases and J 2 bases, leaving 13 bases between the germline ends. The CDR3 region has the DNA TGTGCCAGCTCCAGAAGCTTCGGGCAAGAGACCCAGTACTTC. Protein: CASSRSFGQETQYF.

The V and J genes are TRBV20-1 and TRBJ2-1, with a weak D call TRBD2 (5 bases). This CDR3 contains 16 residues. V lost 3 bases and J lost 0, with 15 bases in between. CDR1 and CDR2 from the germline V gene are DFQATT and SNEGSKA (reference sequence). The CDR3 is CSARVVGGSSYNEQFF. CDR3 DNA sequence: TGCAGTGCTAGGGTCGTCGGAGGAAGCTCCTACAATGAGCAGTTCTTC.

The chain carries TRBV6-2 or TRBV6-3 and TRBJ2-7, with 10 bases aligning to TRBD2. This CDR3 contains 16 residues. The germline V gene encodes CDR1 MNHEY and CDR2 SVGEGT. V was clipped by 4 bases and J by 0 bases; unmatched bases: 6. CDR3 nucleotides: TGTGCCAGCAGTTTCCGACTAGCGGGTTACTCCTACGAGCAGTACTTC. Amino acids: CASSFRLAGYSYEQYF.

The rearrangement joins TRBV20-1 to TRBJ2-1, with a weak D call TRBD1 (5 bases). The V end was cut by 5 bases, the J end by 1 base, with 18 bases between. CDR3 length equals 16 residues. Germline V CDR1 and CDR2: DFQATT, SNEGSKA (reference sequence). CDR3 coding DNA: TGCAGTGCTGGGCCCTGGGGCGCCGCTTCCTACAATGAGCAGTTCTTC. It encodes CSAGPWGAASYNEQFF.

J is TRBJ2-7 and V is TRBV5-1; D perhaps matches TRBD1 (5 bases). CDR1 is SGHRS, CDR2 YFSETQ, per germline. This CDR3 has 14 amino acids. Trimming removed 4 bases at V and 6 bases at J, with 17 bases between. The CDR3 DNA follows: TGCGCCAGCAGCCCCGGGCAGGGTGAGAGCGAGCAGTACTTC. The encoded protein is CASSPGQGESEQYF.

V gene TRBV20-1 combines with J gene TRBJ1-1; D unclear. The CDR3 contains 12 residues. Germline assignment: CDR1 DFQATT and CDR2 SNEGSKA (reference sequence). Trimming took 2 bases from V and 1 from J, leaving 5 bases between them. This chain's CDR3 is CSARMTNTEAFF. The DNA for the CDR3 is TGCAGTGCTAGAATGACGAACACTGAAGCTTTCTTT.